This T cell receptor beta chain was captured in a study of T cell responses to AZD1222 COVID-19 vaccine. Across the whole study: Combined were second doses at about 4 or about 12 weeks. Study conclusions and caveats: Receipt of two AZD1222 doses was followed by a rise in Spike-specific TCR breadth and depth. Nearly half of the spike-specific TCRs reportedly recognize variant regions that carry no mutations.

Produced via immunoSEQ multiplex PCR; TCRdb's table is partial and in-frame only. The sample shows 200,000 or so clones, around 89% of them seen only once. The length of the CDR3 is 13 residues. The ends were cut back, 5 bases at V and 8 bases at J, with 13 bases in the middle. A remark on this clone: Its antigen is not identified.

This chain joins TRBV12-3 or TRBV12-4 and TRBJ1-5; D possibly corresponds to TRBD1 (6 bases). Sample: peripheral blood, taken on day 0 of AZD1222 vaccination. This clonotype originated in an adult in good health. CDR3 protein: CASSPRGREPQHF. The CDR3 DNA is TGTGCCAGCAGTCCCAGGGGAAGGGAGCCCCAGCATTTT.